This TCR beta chain was obtained from a study of T cell changes during pregnancy in multiple sclerosis. The assay was immunoSEQ multiplex PCR, and TCRdb's table has in-frame clones only and misses some. The data show around 30,000 clones, roughly 91% seen once. Trimming shortened V by 3 bases and J by 5 bases, and 11 bases separated the two germline ends. Germline CDR1 and CDR2: LNHDA and SQIVND (reference sequence). The CDR3 spans 13 residues. The V call is TRBV19, the J call TRBJ2-7; possible D gene TRBD2, 6 bases. The receptor was derived from a female donor with multiple sclerosis, enrolled in a pregnancy study. The source was CD4+ T cells from peripheral blood mononuclear cells, collected after pregnancy. CDR3 residues: CASSIPLANEQYF. The CDR3, as DNA: TGTGCCAGTAGTATCCCTCTAGCGAACGAGCAGTACTTC.